This passage covers 8 T cell receptor beta chains from one sample sequenced in a study of blood T cell repertoires in COVID-19. Assay used: immunoSEQ multiplex PCR; TCRdb lists only in-frame clones, some missing. This sample has 52,000 or so clones, with roughly 84% found just once. The sample consisted of peripheral blood. The receptor source for this set is a man aged 45 to 65 with acute or convalescent COVID-19.

The CDR3 nucleotides read TGTGCCAGCAGCTTAGGACAGGGGACGAACACTGAAGCTTTCTTT. Translating it yields CASSLGQGTNTEAFF. V gene TRBV13 combines with J gene TRBJ1-1; TRBD1 agrees at 7 bases. Trimming cost V 0 bases and J 1 base; bases outside gene matches: 2. CDR3 size: 15 residues. CDR1 is PRHDT and CDR2 is FYEKMQ in the germline V gene (reference sequence).

V gene TRBV6-5 combines with J gene TRBJ1-4, with 9 bases aligning to TRBD1. Germline V gives CDR1 MNHEY, CDR2 SVGAGI. V shed 6 bases, J shed 8 bases, and the junction held 7 bases outside the gene matches. CDR3 length: 14 amino acids. The CDR3 DNA is TGTGCCAGCAGGACAGGGGGGTCGGGGGAAAAACTGTTTTTT. Translating gives CASRTGGSGEKLFF.

This clone was found once. This chain joins TRBV30 and TRBJ1-2; D is unclear. The CDR3 totals 13 residues. Germline CDR1 reads GTSNPN; CDR2 reads SVGIG (reference sequence). V lost 4 bases and J lost 7, with 16 bases in between. The CDR3 here is CAWTPLEASGYTF. Written as DNA, the CDR3 is TGTGCCTGGACCCCCTTGGAGGCGTCTGGCTACACCTTC.

The chain carries TRBV2 and TRBJ1-6; no clear D gene. The CDR3 contains 13 residues. CDR1 and CDR2 (germline): SNHLY, FYNNEI. V was pared by 5 bases and J by 7 bases, with 9 bases between. CDR3 residues: CASSMSSNSPLHF. The CDR3 DNA is TGTGCCAGCAGTATGAGTTCGAATTCACCCCTCCACTTT.

This clone appeared a single time. V is TRBV15 and J is TRBJ2-5, with 7 nucleotides matching TRBD2. CDR3 length equals 15 residues. Germline V gives CDR1 LNHNV, CDR2 YYDKDF (reference sequence). The J segment lost 5 bases and the V segment lost 0 bases, leaving 6 bases of the junction unmatched. This CDR3 is CATSRDQGAGETQYF. CDR3 coding DNA: TGTGCCACCAGCAGAGATCAGGGAGCGGGGGAGACCCAGTACTTC. The full variable domain, with the rest looked up from reference TRBV15 and TRBJ2-5, is DAMVIQNPRYQVTQFGKPVTLSCSQTLNHNVMYWYQQKSSQAPKLLFHYYDKDFNNEADTPDNFQSRRPNTSFCFLDIRSPGLGDTAMYLCATSRDQGAGETQYFGPGTRLLVL.

The CDR3 here is CASRYRGTPNQPQHF. The CDR3 DNA sequence: TGTGCCAGCAGATACCGGGGTACTCCCAATCAGCCCCAGCATTTT. The genes are TRBV5-8 and TRBJ1-5; D is unclear. The V gene lost 5 bases and the J gene lost 3 bases, with 15 bases spanning the gap. Per the germline V gene, CDR1 is SGHTS and CDR2 is YDEGEE. The CDR3 spans 15 residues.

V gene TRBV6-5 combines with J gene TRBJ1-5; D ambiguous. The germline gives CDR1 MNHEY, CDR2 SVGAGI. CDR3 length: 12 amino acids. Trimming left V 5 bases short and J 6 bases short, with 8 bases between. The CDR3 nucleotides are TGTGCCAGCAGTCGAGAACGTCAGCCCCAGCATTTT. Translating gives CASSRERQPQHF.

The V gene is TRBV2, the J gene TRBJ1-3; a possible D gene is TRBD1 (5 bases). The CDR3 spans 15 residues. Trimming left V 6 bases short and J 0 bases short, with 12 bases between. Germline CDR1 reads SNHLY; CDR2 reads FYNNEI. The CDR3 bases are TGTGCCAGCAGGGCTGACAGAGGCTCTGGAAACACCATATATTTT. Translation: CASRADRGSGNTIYF.